The 18 T cell receptor beta chains in this list originate from one sample, sequenced in a study of cytomegalovirus exposure and HLA in healthy donors. PCR primers comprised 60 Vbeta and 13 Jbeta primers. Profiling relied on immunoSEQ multiplex PCR, and the TCRdb table lists in-frame clones only, not all of them. The table lists 150,000 to 200,000 clones, around 84% of them singletons, with around 1.2% in the top ten. Sequenced material: PBMCs. The receptors derive from a girl aged 2-10 years in good health and CMV-seropositive.

The V and J genes are TRBV5-1 and TRBJ2-5; 9 bases align to TRBD2. The V segment lost 1 base and the J segment 1 base; nucleotides outside the gene matches: 2. The CDR3 is 15 residues long. Looked up from germline, CDR1 is SGHRS and CDR2 is YFSETQ. The CDR3 spells CASSLISGGQETQYF. The CDR3 DNA sequence: TGCGCCAGCAGCTTGATTAGCGGGGGCCAAGAGACCCAGTACTTC.

V usage is TRBV5-1 and J usage is TRBJ2-2; 12 nucleotides agree with TRBD2. Germline assignment: CDR1 SGHRS and CDR2 YFSETQ. V trimming: 4 bases; J trimming: 7 bases; junction bases outside the gene matches: 8. The length of the CDR3 is 16 residues. The CDR3 reads CASSLLAGGRSGELFF. The CDR3 DNA reads as TGCGCCAGCAGCCTACTAGCGGGAGGAAGAAGCGGGGAGCTGTTTTTT.

The J gene is TRBJ1-1, the V gene TRBV18; D remains unclear. The V gene's germline CDR1 is KGHSH and CDR2 LQKENI. This CDR3 is 11 amino acids long. Trimming took 5 bases from V and 7 from J, leaving 8 bases between them. CDR3 protein: CASSAGLEAFF. CDR3 bases: TGTGCCAGCTCAGCCGGTCTTGAAGCTTTCTTT.

This chain joins TRBV25-1 and TRBJ1-4; tentatively, D is TRBD1 (5 bases). This CDR3 comprises 13 residues. Trimming took off 2 bases at V and 15 bases at J, with 16 bases between the two ends. Germline V gene sequence: CDR1 MGHDK, CDR2 SYGVNS. CDR3 nucleotides: TGTGCCAGCAGTGAACCCGAACGGGGGGAGTTGTTTTTT. As protein: CASSEPERGELFF. Full variable domain (missing parts from reference TRBV25-1 and TRBJ1-4): EADIYQTPRYLVIGTGKKITLECSQTMGHDKMYWYQQDPGMELHLIHYSYGVNSTEKGDLSSESTVSRIRTEHFPLTLESARPSHTSQYLCASSEPERGELFFGSGTQLSVL.

Details on this clone: Distinct nucleotide sequences in the sample also encode this CDR3. This chain links TRBV25-1 with TRBJ1-4; D gene unclear. V lost 6 bases and J 0 bases, leaving 11 bases between the germline ends. This CDR3 contains 15 residues. CDR1 MGHDK and CDR2 SYGVNS come from the germline V gene. For the CDR3, the DNA is TGTGCCAGCAGCCCGAGGGAGACAACTAATGAAAAACTGTTTTTT. Protein: CASSPRETTNEKLFF.

This chain links TRBV6-5 with TRBJ2-5; 7 nucleotides match TRBD1. The J call may not be correct, given that the DNA end is closer to TRBJ2-7. This CDR3 spans 14 amino acids. Germline V lookup: CDR1 MNHEY, CDR2 SVGAGI. The CDR3 DNA reads as TGTGCCAGCACCAATTGGGACAGCTCCTACGAGCAGTACTTC. Residues: CASTNWDSSYEQYF.

CDR3 protein: CASSSRGSKGTEAFF. The CDR3 DNA follows: TGTGCCAGCAGCTCTAGAGGGTCGAAGGGCACTGAAGCTTTCTTT. This chain joins TRBV5-4 and TRBJ1-1; D unclear. Trimming shortened V by 3 bases and J by 4 bases, and 16 bases separated the two germline ends. Germline V CDR1 and CDR2: SGHNT, YYREEE (reference sequence). The CDR3 length is 15 residues.

J is TRBJ1-2 and V is TRBV5-4; 7 bases fit TRBD1. Germline values: CDR1 SGHNT, CDR2 YYREEE (reference sequence). V dropped 5 bases and J dropped 3; count of bases not matched to a gene: 7. The CDR3 is 14 amino acids. The CDR3 DNA reads as TGTGCCAGCAGACCAGACAGGGAACACTATGGCTACACCTTC. This codes for CASRPDREHYGYTF.

The chain uses TRBV5-1 and TRBJ2-5, with D perhaps matching TRBD2 (5 bases). The CDR3 runs 15 residues. V lost 0 bases, J lost 4 bases, and 13 bases lay in between. The germline gives CDR1 SGHRS, CDR2 YFSETQ. CDR3 residues: CASSLGQVEVETQYF. The CDR3 region has the DNA TGCGCCAGCAGCTTGGGGCAGGTGGAGGTAGAGACCCAGTACTTC.

This chain connects TRBV6-5 to TRBJ2-3; a weak D match, TRBD2 (5 bases). Germline V gives CDR1 MNHEY, CDR2 SVGAGI. CDR3 size: 15 residues. V shed 2 bases and J shed 6 bases, with 15 bases lying between them. This CDR3 reads CASSYQPWESDTQYF. The DNA of the CDR3 is TGTGCCAGCAGTTACCAGCCTTGGGAGTCTGATACGCAGTATTTT.

The gene calls are TRBV27 and TRBJ1-4; 7 positions match TRBD1. The CDR3 is 15 amino acids. Germline V lookup: CDR1 MNHEY, CDR2 SMNVEV (reference sequence). The ends lost 3 bases at V and 5 bases at J; junction bases unmatched: 6. The CDR3 sequence is CASSFIRGRNEKLFF. The CDR3 DNA sequence: TGTGCCAGCAGTTTTATTAGGGGGCGGAATGAAAAACTGTTTTTT.

Regarding this clone: The germline gene is not matched at one end of the junction; a read error may be the cause. V gene TRBV30 combines with J gene TRBJ1-1; the D gene is possibly TRBD1 (6 bases). Germline V gives CDR1 GTSNPN, CDR2 SVGIG (reference sequence). CDR3 length equals 14 residues. DNA of the CDR3: TGTGCCTACAAGCCGACCCAGGGGAACGCTGAAGCTTTCTTT. This translates into CAYKPTQGNAEAFF.

The chain links TRBV6-1 to TRBJ1-6; 8 nucleotides agree with TRBD1. The CDR3 is 15 residues long. Losses at the gene ends were 7 bases for V and 8 bases for J; bases not matched to a gene: 10. Germline V gene sequence: CDR1 MNHNS, CDR2 SASEGT. CDR3 sequence (DNA): TGTGCCAGCATTAATAACAGGGGGATGCATTCACCCCTCCACTTT. This sequence encodes CASINNRGMHSPLHF.

The V gene is TRBV25-1, the J gene TRBJ2-4, with D tentatively TRBD1 (5 bases). Germline CDR1 MGHDK, CDR2 SYGVNS. The CDR3 extends over 16 amino acids. The V gene lost 3 bases and the J gene lost 1 base, with 13 bases spanning the gap. In nucleotides, the CDR3 is TGTGCCAGCAGTGACCCCGCAGGGAAGGCCAAAAACATTCAGTACTTC. This codes for CASSDPAGKAKNIQYF.

The chain uses TRBV19 and TRBJ2-2, with a possible D match to TRBD1 (5 bases). Between the trimmed V and J ends, which lost 10 bases and 2 bases, there was a span of 11 bases. Looked up from germline, CDR1 is LNHDA and CDR2 is SQIVND (reference sequence). This CDR3 spans 13 amino acids. The CDR3 spells CATNRQNTGELFF. CDR3 DNA: TGTGCCACCAACAGGCAAAACACCGGGGAGCTGTTTTTT.

In its sample, this clone was seen a few times. This rearrangement joins TRBV4-1 to TRBJ1-2, with D hard to call. This CDR3 contains 15 residues. The V end lost 4 bases, the J end lost 4 bases, and 16 bases lay between the germline ends. The V gene's germline CDR1 is MGHRA and CDR2 YSYEKL. Here the CDR3 reads CASSRPAPAGYGYTF. CDR3 DNA: TGCGCCAGCAGCCGTCCAGCCCCAGCGGGCTATGGCTACACCTTC.

This clone was detected once. Here the CDR3 DNA reads TGTGCCAGCAGTGGCGGGACAGGGGGCAACTATGGCTACACCTTC. This codes for CASSGGTGGNYGYTF. The chain joins TRBV25-1 to TRBJ1-2; 12 bases match TRBD1. The germline V gene has CDR1 MGHDK and CDR2 SYGVNS. V gave up 4 bases and J gave up 2 bases; unmatched junction bases: 2. The CDR3 has 15 amino acids.

The chain is built from TRBV28 and TRBJ2-1; maybe TRBD2 (5 bases). CDR1 is MDHEN and CDR2 is SYDVKM in the germline V gene. CDR3 size: 13 residues. V lost 11 bases and J 0 bases, leaving 11 bases between the germline ends. The CDR3 reads CAVERSSYNEQFF. CDR3 nucleotides: TGTGCCGTGGAGCGGAGCTCCTACAATGAGCAGTTCTTC.